The clone carrying this T cell receptor (beta chain) was observed a few times. The record originates from a study of T-cell reconstitution after alpha-beta-depleted transplantation in children. This CDR3 is built from 14 residues. V gave up 5 bases and J gave up 6 bases, with 16 bases separating them. CDR1 and CDR2 (germline): SGHTA, FQGTGA. Unique molecular identifiers were built into the TCRbeta library. TCRdb re-called the PCR reads with MiXCR, one entry per CDR3 protein. The table includes 450,000 to 600,000 distinct CDR3 sequences, around 16% detected once. This receptor was taken from a human donor who donated a stem cell graft to a child with acute lymphoblastic leukemia. Sequenced here: PBMCs from the stem cell graft donor, sampled from the stem cell graft. V usage is TRBV7-3 and J usage is TRBJ1-1; a weak D match, TRBD1 (5 bases). The CDR3 DNA reads TGTGCCAGCAGCCCTGACGGGGGGTCGGCTGAAGCTTTCTTT. It codes for CASSPDGGSAEAFF.